Below, 15 T cell receptor beta chains from the same sample are listed, as sequenced in a study of CD8 T cells in ankylosing spondylitis. TCRdb reprocessed the 5' RACE reads via MiXCR and lists one record per CDR3 protein. The data hold a few hundred thousand distinct CDR3 sequences, with more than 15% observed a single time. For these receptors, no antigen is known. Findings of the study overall: Blood from ankylosing spondylitis patients appeared to carry a characteristic roughly 8-variant TCR beta motif.

The sample comprised blood, either unsorted or a sorted T cell fraction (not recorded which). The receptor source for this set is a male donor with ankylosing spondylitis.

With regard to this clonotype: It may be a read error: a sequence one base away is much more abundant. Lacking the conserved final phenylalanine or tryptophan, this CDR3 likely reflects a read error. The chain joins TRBV29-1 to TRBJ2-7, with TRBD2 matching over 8 bases. From germline, CDR1 is SQVTM and CDR2 ANQGSEA. Germline trimming cut 1 base from V and 4 bases from J; bases unmatched to any gene: 12. The CDR3 runs 16 residues. The CDR3 region is CSVEVPLGRAMYEQYS. As DNA, the CDR3 is TGCAGCGTTGAAGTCCCTCTCGGGAGGGCCATGTACGAGCAGTACTCC.

The V call is TRBV7-2, the J call TRBJ2-7; 11 bases line up with TRBD1. V lost 1 base to trimming and J lost 5 bases; unmatched junction nucleotides: 7. Per germline, CDR1 SGHTA and CDR2 FQGNSA. The CDR3 totals 16 residues. The DNA of the CDR3 is TGTGCCAGCAGCTTAGTCGGACAGGGGGCGCTCCACGAGCAGTACTTC. This codes for CASSLVGQGALHEQYF.

The V and J genes are TRBV27 and TRBJ1-5; 9 positions match TRBD1. The CDR3 contains 17 residues. V dropped 5 bases and J dropped 6; count of bases not matched to a gene: 14. Germline CDR1 reads MNHEY; CDR2 reads SMNVEV (reference sequence). In nucleotides, the CDR3 is TGTGCCAGCAGTACAACCGGGACAGGGTTTTTAGGTCAGCCCCAGCATTTT. Amino acids: CASSTTGTGFLGQPQHF.

The V and J genes are TRBV7-9 and TRBJ1-6; perhaps TRBD1 as D (6 bases). Per the germline V gene, CDR1 is SEHNR and CDR2 is FQNEAQ (reference sequence). Trimming left V 5 bases short and J 11 bases short, with 19 bases between. The CDR3 has 15 residues. The DNA for the CDR3 is TGTGCCAGCAGCAATTGGGGGGCCGAGGGACCACCCCTCCACTTT. Translation gives CASSNWGAEGPPLHF. Looking up the rest from reference TRBV7-9 and TRBJ1-6 gives the full variable domain: DTGVSQNPRHKITKRGQNVTFRCDPISEHNRLYWYRQTLGQGPEFLTYFQNEAQLEKSRLLSDRFSAERPKGSFSTLEIQRTEQGDSAMYLCASSNWGAEGPPLHFGNGTRLTVT.

The table lists this clonotype with a few counts. The chain joins TRBV4-3 to TRBJ2-7; D ambiguous. The V and J ends lost 0 bases and 3 bases respectively, with 6 bases between them. The CDR3 length is 13 residues. Germline CDR1 LGHNA, CDR2 YSLEER. The CDR3 nucleotides read TGCGCCAGCAGCCAAGATGCTTACTACGAGCAGTACTTC. It is translated as CASSQDAYYEQYF.

The chain employs TRBV6-1 and TRBJ1-2; 9 bases line up with TRBD1. Germline trimming cut 2 bases from V and 1 base from J; bases unmatched to any gene: 5. The germline V gene has CDR1 MNHNS and CDR2 SASEGT. The CDR3 is made up of 16 amino acids. The CDR3 DNA reads as TGTGCCAGCAGTGAATTAGACAGGGGGATTAACTATGGCTACACCTTC. Translation: CASSELDRGINYGYTF.

This clonotype was recorded at least ten times. The chain joins TRBV4-1 to TRBJ1-1, with D perhaps matching TRBD1 (6 bases). CDR3 length: 17 amino acids. The germline gives CDR1 MGHRA, CDR2 YSYEKL. The V end was cut by 3 bases, the J end by 0 bases, with 17 bases between. CDR3 DNA: TGCGCCAGCAGCCACCCCTACAGGGCGAACATGAACACTGAAGCTTTCTTT. It translates to CASSHPYRANMNTEAFF.

The chain links TRBV5-1 to TRBJ1-2; unclear D gene. The CDR3 is 14 residues long. Trimming took 0 bases from V and 3 from J, leaving 9 bases between them. Germline V gene data show CDR1 as SGHRS and CDR2 as YFSETQ. DNA for the CDR3: TGCGCCAGCAGCTTGGTCGCGGCCTACTATGGCTACACCTTC. Its translation: CASSLVAAYYGYTF.

The chain links TRBV5-1 to TRBJ2-3, with TRBD2 matching 10 bases. The CDR3 runs to 16 residues. The trim removed 3 bases at V and 4 bases at J, leaving 8 bases unmatched. CDR1 SGHRS and CDR2 YFSETQ come from the germline V gene. The CDR3 protein is CASSSGGTSVADTQYF. CDR3 sequence (DNA): TGCGCCAGCAGCTCCGGGGGGACTAGCGTGGCAGATACGCAGTATTTT. Variable domain in full (rest from reference TRBV5-1 and TRBJ2-3): KAGVTQTPRYLIKTRGQQVTLSCSPISGHRSVSWYQQTPGQGLQFLFEYFSETQRNKGNFPGRFSGRQFSNSRSEMNVSTLELGDSALYLCASSSGGTSVADTQYFGPGTRLTVL.

Worth noting for this clonotype: A read error is the likely source, as a far larger clone sits one nucleotide away. DNA of the CDR3: TGCGCCAGCAGCTTGGCGGCAGATACGCGGTATTTT. This gives the protein CASSLAADTRYF. This chain joins TRBV5-1 and TRBJ2-3; D gene uncertain. CDR3 length equals 12 residues. Germline values: CDR1 SGHRS, CDR2 YFSETQ.

This clonotype was detected only a few times. The genes are TRBV20-1 and TRBJ2-7, with D possibly matching TRBD2 (6 bases). The CDR3 covers 14 residues. Between the trimmed V and J ends, which lost 1 base and 4 bases, there was a span of 14 bases. Per the germline V gene, CDR1 is DFQATT and CDR2 is SNEGSKA (reference sequence). The CDR3 DNA is TGCAGTGCTAGAGCGACGGGGGTTGGGTACGAGCAGTACTTC. Translating gives CSARATGVGYEQYF.

The rearrangement joins TRBV10-3 to TRBJ2-7; D possibly uses TRBD1 or TRBD2 (5 bases each). This CDR3 has 13 amino acids. Germline-derived CDR1 and CDR2 are ENHRY and SYGVKD. Trimming took 4 bases from V and 7 from J, leaving 14 bases between them. CDR3 nucleotides: TGTGCCATCAGTGGGGACCCCACGGCAGAGCAGTACTTC. As protein: CAISGDPTAEQYF.

This chain links TRBV20-1 with TRBJ2-7; 13 bases are a match to TRBD2. The germline V gene has CDR1 DFQATT and CDR2 SNEGSKA (reference sequence). The length of the CDR3 is 15 residues. Trimming took 2 bases from V and 3 from J; bases not matched to a gene: 4. CDR3 coding DNA: TGCAGTGCTAGAAACGGACTAGCGGGGGTCTACGAGCAGTACTTC. Protein sequence: CSARNGLAGVYEQYF.

The CDR3 loop is CASSVKGSGNTIYF. In nucleotides, the CDR3 is TGTGCCAGCAGCGTAAAGGGCTCTGGAAACACCATATATTTT. This chain connects TRBV9 to TRBJ1-3; D is unclear. Trimming pared 1 base from V and 0 bases from J, leaving 5 bases between. This CDR3 spans 14 amino acids. Germline lookup yields CDR1 SGDLS and CDR2 YYNGEE. The whole variable domain, filled in from reference TRBV9 and TRBJ1-3, reads DSGVTQTPKHLITATGQRVTLRCSPRSGDLSVYWYQQSLDQGLQFLIQYYNGEERAKGNILERFSAQQFPDLHSELNLSSLELGDSALYFCASSVKGSGNTIYFGEGSWLTVV.

This clonotype was counted between two and nine times. The chain couples TRBV28 to TRBJ1-5; 7 nucleotides match TRBD1. The trim removed 6 bases at V and 3 bases at J, leaving 5 bases unmatched. The CDR3 runs to 14 residues. The V gene's germline CDR1 is MDHEN and CDR2 SYDVKM. For the CDR3, the DNA is TGTGCCAGCAGCACCGGGACAGTCAATCAGCCCCAGCATTTT. Translation: CASSTGTVNQPQHF.